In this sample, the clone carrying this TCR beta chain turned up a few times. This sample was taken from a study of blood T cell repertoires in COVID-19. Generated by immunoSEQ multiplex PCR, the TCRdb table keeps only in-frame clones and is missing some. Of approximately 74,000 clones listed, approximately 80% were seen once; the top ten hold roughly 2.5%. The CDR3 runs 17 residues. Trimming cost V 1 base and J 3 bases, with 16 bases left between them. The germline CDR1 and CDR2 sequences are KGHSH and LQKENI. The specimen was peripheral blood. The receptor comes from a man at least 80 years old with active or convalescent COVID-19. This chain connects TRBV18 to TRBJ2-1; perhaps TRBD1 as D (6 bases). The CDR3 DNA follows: TGTGCCAGCTCACCACGGGCTGGGGGCCGCCGCTACAATGAGCAGTTCTTC. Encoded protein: CASSPRAGGRRYNEQFF.